This T cell receptor (beta chain) was sequenced for a study of shared clonotypes between healthy human individuals. Overall study: The plates for each donor numbered three CD4 naive, three CD4 memory, two CD8 naive and one CD8 memory.

CD4+ cells were split into CD45RA+ naive and CD45RA-negative memory subsets. Sequencing was performed with immunoSEQ multiplex PCR; in TCRdb, only in-frame clones are kept and a portion is missing. Here the sample spans almost 750,000 clones, roughly 72% being singletons. The CDR3 length is 13 residues. Deletions cut 0 bases from V and 10 bases from J, with 13 bases between. CDR1 and CDR2 from the germline V gene are SGHTA and FQGNSA. The origin of this receptor is a woman under 40 in good health. The sample taken for sequencing was memory CD4+ T cells sorted from blood. Regarding subset: CD45RA-negative fraction. This chain links TRBV7-2 with TRBJ2-7; D gene uncertain. The CDR3 here is CASSLAEGQAQYF. In nucleotides, the CDR3 is TGTGCCAGCAGCTTAGCGGAAGGGCAAGCACAGTACTTC.